Below are 2 T cell receptor beta chains sequenced from a single sample in a study of T cells in Graves' hyperthyroidism and ophthalmopathy. RNA transcripts served as the template for amplifying TCR beta CDR3 regions. When the TCR CDR3 underwent first-round RT-PCR, the HTBI primer set was used. TCRdb re-derived calls from the multiplex PCR reads in MiXCR, one entry per CDR3 protein. Of roughly 400,000 distinct CDR3 sequences in the sample, more than 13% were seen once. The sequencing sample was made of blood. The receptors were sampled from a man aged 45 to 65 with Graves' ophthalmopathy.

This clonotype was seen many times. The rearrangement links TRBV11-2 to TRBJ2-5; 7 nucleotides line up with TRBD1. CDR3 length: 13 amino acids. V dropped 5 bases and J dropped 2; count of bases not matched to a gene: 2. Germline CDR1 is SGHAT and CDR2 is FQNNGV. CDR3 sequence reads: CASSRQGQETQYF. The CDR3 coding sequence is TGTGCCAGCAGCCGACAGGGACAAGAGACCCAGTACTTC.

Ten or more counts support this clonotype. The chain employs TRBV3-1 and TRBJ2-3; the match to TRBD2 covers 16 bases. Germline V gives CDR1 LGHDT, CDR2 YNNKEL (reference sequence). The CDR3 length is 17 residues. After removal of 4 bases from V and 4 bases from J, the junction contained 5 bases not matched to a gene. The CDR3 spells CASSLGTSGRASDTQYF. The CDR3 nucleotides read TGTGCCAGCAGCCTTGGGACTAGCGGGAGGGCATCAGATACGCAGTATTTT.